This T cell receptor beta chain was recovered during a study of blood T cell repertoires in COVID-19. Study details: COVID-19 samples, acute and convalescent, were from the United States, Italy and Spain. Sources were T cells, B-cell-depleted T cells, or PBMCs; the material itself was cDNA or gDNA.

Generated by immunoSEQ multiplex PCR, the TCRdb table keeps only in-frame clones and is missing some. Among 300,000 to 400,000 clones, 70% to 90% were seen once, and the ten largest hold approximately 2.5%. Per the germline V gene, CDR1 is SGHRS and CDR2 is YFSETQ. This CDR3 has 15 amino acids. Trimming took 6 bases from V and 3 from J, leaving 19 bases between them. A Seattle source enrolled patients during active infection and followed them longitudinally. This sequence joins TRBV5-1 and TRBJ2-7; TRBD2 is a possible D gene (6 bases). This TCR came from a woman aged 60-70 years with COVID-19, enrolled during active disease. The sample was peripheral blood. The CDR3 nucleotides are TGCGCCAGCACCAGACGGGGGTACACTAACTACGAGCAGTACTTC. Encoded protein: CASTRRGYTNYEQYF.